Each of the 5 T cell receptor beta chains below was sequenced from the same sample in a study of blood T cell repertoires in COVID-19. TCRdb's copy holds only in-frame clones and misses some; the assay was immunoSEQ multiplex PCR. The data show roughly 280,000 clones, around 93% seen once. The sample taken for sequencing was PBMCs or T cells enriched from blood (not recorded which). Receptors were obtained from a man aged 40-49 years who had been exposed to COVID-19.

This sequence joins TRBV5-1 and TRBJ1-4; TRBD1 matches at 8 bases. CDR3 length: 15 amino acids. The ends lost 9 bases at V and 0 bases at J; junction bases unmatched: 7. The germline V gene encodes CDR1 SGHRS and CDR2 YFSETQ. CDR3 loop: CATRTGRSTNEKLFF. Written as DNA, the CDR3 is TGCGCCACCCGGACAGGGAGGTCAACTAATGAAAAACTGTTTTTT. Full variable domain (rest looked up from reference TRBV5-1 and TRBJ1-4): KAGVTQTPRYLIKTRGQQVTLSCSPISGHRSVSWYQQTPGQGLQFLFEYFSETQRNKGNFPGRFSGRQFSNSRSEMNVSTLELGDSALYLCATRTGRSTNEKLFFGSGTQLSVL.

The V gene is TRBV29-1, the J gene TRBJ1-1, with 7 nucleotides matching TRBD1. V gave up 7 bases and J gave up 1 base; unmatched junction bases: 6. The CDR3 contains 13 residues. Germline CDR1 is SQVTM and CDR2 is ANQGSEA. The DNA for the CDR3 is TGCAGCGCCTATAGACAGGGGAACACTGAAGCTTTCTTT. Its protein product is CSAYRQGNTEAFF.

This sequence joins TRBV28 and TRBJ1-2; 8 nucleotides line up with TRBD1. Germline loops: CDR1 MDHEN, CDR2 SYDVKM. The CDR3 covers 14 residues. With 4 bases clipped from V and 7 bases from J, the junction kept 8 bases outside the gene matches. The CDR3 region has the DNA TGTGCCAGCAGTTCTGGGACAGGTGGGGCTGGCTACACCTTC. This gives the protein CASSSGTGGAGYTF.

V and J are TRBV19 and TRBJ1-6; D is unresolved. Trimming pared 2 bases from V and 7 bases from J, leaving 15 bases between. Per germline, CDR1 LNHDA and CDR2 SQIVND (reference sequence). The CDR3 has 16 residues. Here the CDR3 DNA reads TGTGCCAGTAGTATATCGTCCTACAGCAACAATTCACCCCTCCACTTT. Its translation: CASSISSYSNNSPLHF. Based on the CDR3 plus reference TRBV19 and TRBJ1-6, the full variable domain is DGGITQSPKYLFRKEGQNVTLSCEQNLNHDAMYWYRQDPGQGLRLIYYSQIVNDFQKGDIAEGYSVSREKKESFPLTVTSAQKNPTAFYLCASSISSYSNNSPLHFGNGTRLTVT.

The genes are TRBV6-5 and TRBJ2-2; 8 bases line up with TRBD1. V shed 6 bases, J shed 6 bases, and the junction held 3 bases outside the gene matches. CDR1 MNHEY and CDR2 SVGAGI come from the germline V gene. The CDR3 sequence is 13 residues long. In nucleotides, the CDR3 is TGTGCCAGCAGATTGACAGGGGCCGGGGAGCTGTTTTTT. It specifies CASRLTGAGELFF.